These 31 T cell receptor beta chains share one sample of origin, sequenced in a study of T cells in women clearing cervical HPV infection. Clones were read by immunoSEQ multiplex PCR, and TCRdb kept only the in-frame ones, dropping some. The sample table sets out about 30,000 clones. What was sequenced was blood buffy coat. The receptors shown here come from a woman aged 18-70 years with a cervical HPV16 infection that either progressed to CIN3+ or cleared (not recorded which).

Points on this clone: From the germline J gene comes the end of the CDR3, since the read stops 3 residues before it. The J gene is TRBJ2-1, the V gene TRBV5-1, with 7 bases matching TRBD2. V dropped 3 bases and J dropped 5; count of bases not matched to a gene: 8. This CDR3 contains 15 residues. Germline loops: CDR1 SGHRS, CDR2 YFSETQ. The CDR3 region is CASSWGGFKDNEQFF. The CDR3 DNA, read in part, is TGCGCCAGCAGCTGGGGGGGGTTCAAGGACAATGAG.

Concerning this clone itself: The read ends 3 residues before the CDR3 terminus; that terminus is restored from the germline J gene. V gene TRBV2 combines with J gene TRBJ1-1; D is possibly TRBD1 (6 bases). V was cut by 7 bases and J by 3 bases, with 12 bases left in between. From germline, CDR1 is SNHLY and CDR2 FYNNEI. CDR3 length equals 13 residues. CDR3 loop: CASKETGDTEAFF. The CDR3 bases that were read are TGTGCCAGCAAAGAGACAGGAGACACTGAA.

As concerns this clone: The read finishes 3 residues shy of the CDR3 end, and the germline J gene is used to complete it. The chain carries TRBV5-6 and TRBJ1-1; D may be TRBD1 (6 bases). V lost 5 bases, J lost 1 base, and 9 bases lay in between. This CDR3 is built from 13 residues. The germline CDR1 and CDR2 sequences are SGHDT and YYEEEE. This CDR3 reads CASSTGSNTEAFF. The part of the CDR3 DNA that was read is TGTGCCAGCAGTACAGGGTCGAACACTGAA.

With respect to this clone: The read ends 3 residues shy of where the CDR3 ends; the end is completed using the germline J gene. This sequence joins TRBV7-2 and TRBJ2-5; a weak D match, TRBD2 (5 bases). V was shortened by 1 base and J by 5 bases, with 14 bases between the two germline ends. Germline CDR1 is SGHTA and CDR2 is FQGNSA. This CDR3 spans 15 amino acids. CDR3 loop: CASSLGSGEGETQYF. The CDR3 DNA, read in part, is TGTGCCAGCAGCTTAGGCTCAGGCGAGGGCGAGACC.

For this clone: From the germline J gene comes the end of the CDR3, since the read stops 3 residues before it. The chain has TRBV5-6 and TRBJ2-7; possibly TRBD2 for D (5 bases). Germline values: CDR1 SGHDT, CDR2 YYEEEE. The CDR3 consists of 14 residues. V lost 0 bases and J lost 3, with 10 bases in between. This CDR3 reads CASSLGTSYYEQYF. The part of the CDR3 DNA that was read is TGTGCCAGCAGCTTGGGGACTTCTTACTACGAG. Complete variable domain (other parts from reference TRBV5-6 and TRBJ2-7): DAGVTQSPTHLIKTRGQQVTLRCSPKSGHDTVSWYQQALGQGPQFIFQYYEEEERQRGNFPDRFSGHQFPNYSSELNVNALLLGDSALYLCASSLGTSYYEQYFGPGTRLTVT.

Worth noting for this clone: The read stops 3 residues short of the end of the CDR3; the missing end is completed from the germline J gene. The chain couples TRBV2 to TRBJ1-2; possible D gene TRBD1, 5 bases. The germline CDR1 and CDR2 sequences are SNHLY and FYNNEI. Trimming stripped 6 bases from V and 2 bases from J, with 16 bases between. This CDR3 is 15 amino acids long. The sequenced CDR3 bases are TGTGCCAGCAGCATACAACAGGCCATCAACTATGGC. Translation: CASSIQQAINYG. The entire CDR3 reads CASSIQQAINYGYTF.

As for this clone: Sequencing ends 3 residues short of the CDR3 end; the germline J gene provides the rest. The chain joins TRBV12-3 or TRBV12-4 to TRBJ2-1; possible D gene TRBD1, 6 bases. Trimming took off 5 bases at V and 0 bases at J, with 14 bases between the two ends. The length of the CDR3 is 16 residues. Partial CDR3 DNA: TGTGCCAGCAGTCCCGAGACAGGACACTCCTACAATGAG. It translates to CASSPETGHSYNE. The full CDR3 is CASSPETGHSYNEQFF.

A remark on this clone: The CDR3 goes on 3 residues after the read ends, and that part is filled in from the germline J gene. This sequence joins TRBV7-2 and TRBJ2-1; TRBD2 matches at 8 bases. There are 15 residues in the CDR3. The germline V gene encodes CDR1 SGHTA and CDR2 FQGNSA. V trimming: 5 bases; J trimming: 6 bases; junction bases outside the gene matches: 9. The CDR3 reads CASSLHGSGINEQFF. The part of the CDR3 DNA that was read is TGTGCCAGCAGCCTCCATGGTAGCGGGATCAATGAG.

On this clone itself: With the read ending 3 residues before the CDR3 end, the germline J gene is used to fill in that end. This sequence joins TRBV23-1 and TRBJ1-2; D is possibly TRBD1 (5 bases). Being an ORF, TRBV23-1 has a function that is uncertain. The V end was cut by 5 bases, the J end by 3 bases, with 25 bases between. The CDR3 extends over 18 amino acids. This CDR3 is CASSSEVPSRDCHYGYTF. The sequenced part of the CDR3 DNA is TGCGCCAGCAGTTCCGAGGTTCCGAGCCGGGACTGCCACTATGGC.

Turning to this clone: The CDR3 extends 3 residues past the end of the read, so its final part is completed from the germline J gene. This chain uses TRBV2 with TRBJ2-3, with 9 bases that match TRBD2. CDR3 length equals 15 residues. Germline values: CDR1 SNHLY, CDR2 FYNNEI. CDR3 DNA (partial): TGTGCCAGCAGCCCTCAGACTAGCGGACAAGAGACG. Translated, it gives CASSPQTSGQET. From start to end, the CDR3 is CASSPQTSGQETQYF.

CDR3 sequence: CASSPFGQGRGSTEAFF. Incomplete CDR3 DNA: TGTGCCAGCTCACCCTTCGGACAGGGCCGCGGTAGCACTGAA. The V call is TRBV18, the J call TRBJ1-1; 8 bases map to TRBD1. The read gets to within 3 residues of the CDR3 end, and the germline J gene fills in the rest. This CDR3 has 17 amino acids. Unmatched junction bases numbered 13, after V lost 3 bases and J lost 4 bases. The germline CDR1 and CDR2 sequences are KGHSH and LQKENI.

Regarding this clone: The CDR3 end falls 3 residues outside the read, so it is completed with the germline J gene. The V call is TRBV20-1, the J call TRBJ2-3; D gene ambiguous. The CDR3 is made up of 13 amino acids. V dropped 6 bases and J dropped 2 bases, with 12 bases sitting between them. Germline lookup yields CDR1 DFQATT and CDR2 SNEGSKA (reference sequence). The CDR3 loop reads CSAPRRNTDTQYF. The CDR3 bases that were read are TGCAGTGCGCCTAGGCGGAACACAGATACG.

About this clone itself: The read halts 3 residues ahead of the CDR3 end, with the missing end drawn from the germline J gene. This sequence joins TRBV5-4 and TRBJ1-4; tentatively, D is TRBD1 (5 bases). Trimming stripped 6 bases from V and 1 base from J, with 16 bases between. The CDR3 totals 16 residues. CDR1 is SGHNT, CDR2 YYREEE, per germline (reference sequence). Incomplete CDR3 DNA: TGTGCCAGCACCCCGACCCCCAGGGAAACTAATGAAAAA. Its translation is CASTPTPRETNEK. The full CDR3 protein reads CASTPTPRETNEKLFF.

On this clone itself: The read gets to within 3 residues of the CDR3 end, and the germline J gene fills in the rest. The chain couples TRBV18 to TRBJ1-5, with TRBD1 as a possible D gene (5 bases). Trimming removed 2 bases from V and 7 bases from J, with 12 bases in between. This CDR3 spans 14 amino acids. Looked up from germline, CDR1 is KGHSH and CDR2 is LQKENI. The sequenced part of the CDR3 DNA is TGTGCCAGCTCACCAGGGACTCTCGGCCAGCCC. It codes for CASSPGTLGQP. From start to end, the CDR3 is CASSPGTLGQPQHF.

On this clone: Read coverage stops 3 residues before the CDR3 terminus; the germline J gene supplies the remainder. The genes are TRBV6-2 or TRBV6-3 and TRBJ2-1; 9 nucleotides agree with TRBD2. The CDR3 spans 15 residues. Germline lookup yields CDR1 MNHEY and CDR2 SVGEGT. The ends lost 0 bases at V and 7 bases at J; junction bases unmatched: 4. The CDR3 DNA, read in part, is TGTGCCAGCAGTTACTCGTTAGCGGGGGAGAATGAG. Its translation: CASSYSLAGENE. Given in full, the CDR3 is CASSYSLAGENEQFF.

A remark on this clone: The read halts 3 residues ahead of the CDR3 end, with the missing end drawn from the germline J gene. The chain uses TRBV7-7 and TRBJ1-4; no clear D. CDR3 length: 13 residues. Germline loops: CDR1 SSHAT, CDR2 FNYEAQ (reference sequence). Here the CDR3 reads CASSLEGGSPLFF. The CDR3 DNA, read in part, is TGTGCCAGCAGCTTAGAAGGCGGCTCACCA.

This clone is deemed medium-sized by its frequency. The read ends 3 residues early relative to the CDR3; the germline J gene fills the gap. Within the sample, other DNA sequences also encode this same CDR3. The chain has TRBV19 and TRBJ1-6; TRBD1 is a possible D gene (6 bases). The CDR3 totals 16 residues. Deletions cut 5 bases from V and 9 bases from J, with 20 bases between. Germline V gene sequence: CDR1 LNHDA, CDR2 SQIVND (reference sequence). The CDR3 DNA, read in part, is TGTGCCAGTAGTGGCCGTCAGGGGACGGGAACTTCACCC. Its protein is CASSGRQGTGTSP. The whole CDR3 protein is CASSGRQGTGTSPLHF.

About this clone: One junction end disagrees with the germline gene, perhaps due to a read error. The CDR3 DNA, read in part, is TGTACCAGTAGTGGAGTTCGCGGGGAAAAG. Protein sequence: CTSSGVRGEK. The entire CDR3 protein is CTSSGVRGEKLFF. The V gene is TRBV19, the J gene TRBJ2-2, with TRBD2 as a possible D gene (6 bases). The CDR3 goes on 3 residues after the read ends, and that part is filled in from the germline J gene. Germline CDR1 LNHDA, CDR2 SQIVND (reference sequence). This CDR3 comprises 13 residues.

Worth noting for this clone: The CDR3 end is not reached by the read, which stops 3 residues before it; the germline J gene fills it in. The gene calls are TRBV2 and TRBJ2-1; a weak D match, TRBD2 (6 bases). This CDR3 contains 17 residues. The germline V gene has CDR1 SNHLY and CDR2 FYNNEI. V was clipped by 2 bases and J by 0 bases, with 14 bases between them. CDR3 bases read: TGTGCCAGCAGTGAATGGTGGCGGGAAAGCTCCTACAATGAG. It specifies CASSEWWRESSYNE. The complete CDR3 sequence is CASSEWWRESSYNEQFF.

About this clone: The CDR3 extends 3 residues past the end of the read, so its final part is completed from the germline J gene. The chain joins TRBV18 to TRBJ2-1; 8 nucleotides line up with TRBD1. The germline V gene encodes CDR1 KGHSH and CDR2 LQKENI. Trimming took 3 bases from V and 5 from J; bases not matched to a gene: 3. CDR3 length: 14 residues. The sequenced part of the CDR3 DNA is TGTGCCAGCTCACCCGTGACAGGGGACAATGAG. This sequence encodes CASSPVTGDNE. The full CDR3 is CASSPVTGDNEQFF.

A note on this clone: The DNA ends 3 residues before the CDR3 does, and the rest of the CDR3 is filled in from the germline J gene. The rearrangement uses TRBV18 and TRBJ1-2, with D possibly being TRBD1 (5 bases). The CDR3 has 14 residues. V shed 3 bases and J shed 3 bases, with 11 bases lying between them. Per germline, CDR1 KGHSH and CDR2 LQKENI. The CDR3 loop is CASSPRDSDYGYTF. CDR3 DNA, as far as it was read: TGTGCCAGCTCACCTAGAGACAGTGACTATGGC. The whole variable domain, filled in from reference TRBV18 and TRBJ1-2, reads NAGVMQNPRHLVRRRGQEARLRCSPMKGHSHVYWYRQLPEEGLKFMVYLQKENIIDESGMPKERFSAEFPKEGPSILRIQQVVRGDSAAYFCASSPRDSDYGYTFGSGTRLTVV.

Remarks on this clone: The read terminates 3 residues before the CDR3 end, so the remaining end is supplied by the germline J gene. V gene TRBV7-2 combines with J gene TRBJ2-1, with TRBD2 matching 10 bases. V lost 4 bases, J lost 7 bases, and 4 bases stayed unmatched. The germline CDR1 and CDR2 sequences are SGHTA and FQGNSA. CDR3 length: 14 residues. The CDR3 loop reads CASSWRTSGNEQFF. Incomplete CDR3 DNA: TGTGCCAGCAGCTGGAGGACTAGCGGTAATGAG.

On this clone itself: The CDR3 is cut off 3 residues early in the read; its end comes from the germline J gene. The chain has TRBV18 and TRBJ2-1; 14 nucleotides agree with TRBD2. There are 18 residues in the CDR3. Germline V gene data show CDR1 as KGHSH and CDR2 as LQKENI. With V trimmed by 2 bases and J by 6 bases, 9 bases remained unmatched. The CDR3 loop reads CASSPKEKGLAGVNEQFF. The DNA read from the CDR3 is TGTGCCAGCTCACCAAAAGAAAAGGGACTAGCGGGAGTCAATGAG.

Partial CDR3 DNA: TGTGCCAGCAGCTTAAAAGCAGGGCTTAACTATGGC. Protein sequence: CASSLKAGLNYG. Given in full, the CDR3 is CASSLKAGLNYGYTF. V and J are TRBV7-9 and TRBJ1-2; possibly TRBD1 for D (5 bases). Read coverage stops 3 residues before the CDR3 terminus; the germline J gene supplies the remainder. The V and J ends lost 2 bases and 1 base respectively, with 11 bases between them. This CDR3 has 15 amino acids. Germline CDR1 reads SEHNR; CDR2 reads FQNEAQ (reference sequence).

Worth noting for this clone: The CDR3 end lies 3 residues beyond the end of the read and is filled in from the germline J gene. The V gene is TRBV7-2, the J gene TRBJ1-1, with a possible D match to TRBD1 (6 bases). Trimming stripped 5 bases from V and 4 bases from J, with 14 bases between. Germline CDR1 reads SGHTA; CDR2 reads FQGNSA. This CDR3 spans 14 amino acids. The CDR3: CASSPLTGSTEAFF. The part of the CDR3 DNA that was read is TGTGCCAGCAGCCCCTTGACAGGCAGCACTGAA.

The part of the CDR3 DNA that was read is TGTGCCAGCAGTTATACAGGGGGAGCCAATGAG. Translating it yields CASSYTGGANE. The whole CDR3 protein is CASSYTGGANEQFF. The V call is TRBV6-2 or TRBV6-3, the J call TRBJ2-1; the match to TRBD1 covers 8 bases. The CDR3 end lies 3 residues beyond the end of the read and is filled in from the germline J gene. The V segment lost 3 bases and the J segment 6 bases; nucleotides outside the gene matches: 4. The CDR3 covers 14 residues. The germline CDR1 and CDR2 sequences are MNHEY and SVGEGT.

Points on this clone: The CDR3 is cut off 3 residues early in the read; its end comes from the germline J gene. The chain has TRBV23-1 and TRBJ2-3; D remains unclear. TRBV23-1 is marked as an open reading frame, function uncertain. V was shortened by 2 bases and J by 2 bases, with 11 bases between the two germline ends. The CDR3 has 15 amino acids. The CDR3 loop is CASSQRVTYTDTQYF. The covered CDR3 bases are TGCGCCAGCAGTCAAAGGGTTACCTACACAGATACG.

Remarks on this clone: With the read ending 3 residues before the CDR3 end, the germline J gene is used to fill in that end. The rearrangement uses TRBV7-2 and TRBJ2-2; possible D gene TRBD1, 5 bases. The CDR3 consists of 15 residues. CDR1 and CDR2 from the germline V gene are SGHTA and FQGNSA. The chain's CDR3 is CASTADGSGANVLFF. The DNA read from the CDR3 is TGTGCCAGCACCGCCGATGGGTCTGGGGCCAACGTG.

The chain's CDR3 is CSARALGGSTDTQYF. Partial CDR3 DNA: TGCAGTGCTAGAGCGTTGGGCGGGAGCACAGATACG. The chain joins TRBV20-1 to TRBJ2-3; D might be TRBD2 (5 bases). The CDR3 end falls 3 residues outside the read, so it is completed with the germline J gene. The CDR3 covers 15 residues. Germline-derived CDR1 and CDR2 are DFQATT and SNEGSKA (reference sequence). Trimming pared 1 base from V and 0 bases from J, leaving 11 bases between.

As concerns this clone: The read finishes 3 residues shy of the CDR3 end, and the germline J gene is used to complete it. V and J are TRBV11-2 and TRBJ2-3; the D gene is possibly TRBD1 (5 bases). Per the germline V gene, CDR1 is SGHAT and CDR2 is FQNNGV. V was cut by 8 bases and J by 2 bases, with 11 bases left in between. The CDR3 contains 13 residues. The CDR3 loop is CASDNRNTDTQYF. The DNA read from the CDR3 is TGTGCCAGCGATAACAGGAACACAGATACG. Full variable domain (missing parts from reference TRBV11-2 and TRBJ2-3): EAGVAQSPRYKIIEKRQSVAFWCNPISGHATLYWYQQILGQGPKLLIQFQNNGVVDDSQLPKDRFSAERLKGVDSTLKIQPAKLEDSAVYLCASDNRNTDTQYFGPGTRLTVL.

On this clone itself: The read terminates 3 residues before the CDR3 end, so the remaining end is supplied by the germline J gene. V gene TRBV19 combines with J gene TRBJ2-3, with 10 bases fitting TRBD1. Germline CDR1 LNHDA, CDR2 SQIVND (reference sequence). The V segment lost 1 base and the J segment 4 bases; nucleotides outside the gene matches: 2. The CDR3 spans 15 residues. CDR3 DNA (partial): TGTGCCAGTAGTATAGCGGGACAGGGGTCAGATACG. Translating it yields CASSIAGQGSDT. The complete CDR3 sequence is CASSIAGQGSDTQYF.